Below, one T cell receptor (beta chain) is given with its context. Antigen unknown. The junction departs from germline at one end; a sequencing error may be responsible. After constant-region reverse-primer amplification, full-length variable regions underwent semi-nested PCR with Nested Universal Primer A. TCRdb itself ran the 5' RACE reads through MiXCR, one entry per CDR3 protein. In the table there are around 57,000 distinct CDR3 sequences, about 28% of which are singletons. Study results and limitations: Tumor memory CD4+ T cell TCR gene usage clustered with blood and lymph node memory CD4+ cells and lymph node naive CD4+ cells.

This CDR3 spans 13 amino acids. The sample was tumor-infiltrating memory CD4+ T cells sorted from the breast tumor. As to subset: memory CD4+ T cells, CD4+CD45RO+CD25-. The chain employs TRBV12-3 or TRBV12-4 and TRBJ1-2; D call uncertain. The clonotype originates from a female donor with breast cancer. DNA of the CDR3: TGTGCCAGCAGTTTTGGCTTGGAAGATGGCTGCACCTTC. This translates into CASSFGLEDGCTF.